These 5 T cell receptor beta chains were all obtained from the same sample, sequenced in a study of graft-versus-host responses after intestinal transplantation. TCRdb's table, derived via immunoSEQ multiplex PCR, lists solely in-frame clones and lacks some. The sample holds tens of thousands of clones, less than 85% seen once. For these receptors, no antigen is known. The source material was unstimulated CD4+ T cells sorted from spleen or lymph node cells, sampled before transplant. All receptors come from a human donor who was the organ donor for an intestinal transplant.

This chain connects TRBV18 to TRBJ1-5; maybe TRBD1 (5 bases). This CDR3 contains 15 residues. V lost 5 bases to trimming and J lost 7 bases, with 18 bases between them. The germline gives CDR1 KGHSH, CDR2 LQKENI. The CDR3: CASSTSGATRQPQHF. In nucleotides, the CDR3 is TGTGCCAGCTCAACGTCCGGGGCCACCCGCCAGCCCCAGCATTTT.

This clone was observed a handful of times. The chain joins TRBV6-1 to TRBJ1-5; no clear D. The V end lost 1 base, the J end lost 1 base, and 11 bases lay between the germline ends. CDR1 is MNHNS and CDR2 is SASEGT in the germline V gene. This CDR3 comprises 16 residues. CDR3 sequence reads: CASSEEVGISNQPQHF. The CDR3 DNA is TGTGCCAGCAGTGAAGAGGTGGGAATAAGCAATCAGCCCCAGCATTTT.

In DNA form, the CDR3 reads TGTGCCAGCAGCTTCACAGGGGGGCGCGAGCAGTACTTC. It translates to CASSFTGGREQYF. The chain is built from TRBV13 and TRBJ2-7; 8 bases match TRBD1. The V gene end was trimmed by 3 bases and the J gene end by 6 bases; junction bases not matched to a gene: 4. The CDR3 extends over 13 amino acids. CDR1 and CDR2 (germline): PRHDT, FYEKMQ (reference sequence).

This chain connects TRBV5-6 to TRBJ2-1, with D hard to call. The V end was cut by 0 bases, the J end by 7 bases, with 5 bases between. The CDR3 consists of 12 residues. The germline V gene encodes CDR1 SGHDT and CDR2 YYEEEE. CDR3 amino acids: CASSLAPNEQFF. The CDR3 nucleotides are TGTGCCAGCAGCTTGGCGCCAAATGAGCAGTTCTTC.

This chain joins TRBV19 and TRBJ1-5, with a weak D call TRBD1 (6 bases). Germline V gene data show CDR1 as LNHDA and CDR2 as SQIVND (reference sequence). This CDR3 has 14 amino acids. V was cut by 4 bases and J by 7 bases, with 14 bases left in between. The CDR3 coding sequence is TGTGCCAGTAGTACACAGGGATTCGGACAGCCCCAGCATTTT. It specifies CASSTQGFGQPQHF.